This is a list of T cell receptor beta chains from one sample in a study of blood T cells in healthy people across ages. TCRdb passed the 5' RACE reads through MiXCR, listing each CDR3 protein once. The table shows some 1 million distinct CDR3 sequences, with under 55% occurring only once. Sequenced sample: blood. These receptors originate from a woman aged 55 to 70 in good health. Each CDR3 is given with its conserved first and last residue. The order of the fields is J gene, D gene, V gene, clone size, CDR3 protein, CDR3 DNA. The D gene is left open where the match is weak. The size entry is marked missing in some rows and otherwise reads once, few, many or a size class.

>TRBJ1-1|NA|TRBV27|NA
CASSRDHMNTEAFF
TGTGCCAGCAGCCGGGACCACATGAACACTGAAGCTTTCTTT
>TRBJ2-1|NA|TRBV5-1|few
CASSLVGFNNEQFF
TGCGCCAGCAGCTTGGTCGGGTTTAACAATGAGCAGTTCTTC
>TRBJ2-7|NA|TRBV27|few
CASSLSRATASYEQYF
TGTGCCAGCAGTTTATCGAGGGCGACAGCTAGCTACGAGCAGTACTTC
>TRBJ2-3|NA|TRBV20-1|NA
CSARDERTSTDTQYF
TGCAGTGCTAGAGATGAGCGAACTAGCACAGATACGCAGTATTTT
>TRBJ2-1|NA|TRBV28|once
CASSFTGLASSYNEQFF
TGTGCCAGCAGTTTTACGGGGCTAGCGAGCTCCTACAATGAGCAGTTCTTC
>TRBJ1-5|NA|TRBV12-3/TRBV12-4|many
CASSLDRLSNQPQHF
TGTGCCAGCAGCCTCGACAGGCTAAGCAATCAGCCCCAGCATTTT
>TRBJ2-7|NA|TRBV9|NA
CASSVHQAPLEQYF
TGTGCCAGCAGCGTTCATCAGGCCCCGCTAGAGCAGTACTTC
>TRBJ2-3|NA|TRBV7-2|many
CASSLTGLLTDTQYF
TGTGCCAGCAGCTTAACGGGACTTCTCACAGATACGCAGTATTTT
>TRBJ2-7|NA|TRBV29-1|few
CSVYDYEQYF
TGCAGCGTTTATGACTACGAGCAGTACTTC
>TRBJ2-7|NA|TRBV20-1|NA
CSAQTARGALTQYF
TGCAGTGCCCAGACAGCCCGGGGGGCCCTCACTCAGTACTTC
>TRBJ2-5|TRBD2|TRBV4-1|NA
CASSQDRSSGEETQYF
TGCGCCAGCAGCCAAGATAGGTCTAGCGGTGAAGAGACCCAGTACTTC
>TRBJ1-1|NA|TRBV14|few
CASSQGKGLGGTEAFF
TGTGCCAGCAGCCAAGGAAAGGGATTGGGTGGAACTGAAGCTTTCTTT
>TRBJ2-3|NA|TRBV6-6|NA
CASSYLRTPEGPDTQYF
TGTGCCAGCAGTTACCTAAGGACACCCGAAGGCCCAGATACGCAGTATTTT
>TRBJ1-1|NA|TRBV19|NA
CASSPMPRNTEAFF
TGTGCCAGTAGTCCCATGCCCAGGAACACTGAAGCTTTCTTT
>TRBJ2-1|NA|TRBV5-5|few
CASSLGPRIGYNEQFF
TGTGCCAGCAGCTTGGGGCCCCGGATAGGGTACAATGAGCAGTTCTTC
>TRBJ2-5|NA|TRBV6-5|NA
CASSHTTSWAETQYF
TGTGCCAGCAGTCATACGACTAGTTGGGCAGAGACCCAGTACTTC
>TRBJ1-2|TRBD1|TRBV29-1|NA
CSVAGQGAQYYGYTF
TGCAGCGTTGCGGGACAGGGTGCTCAGTACTATGGCTACACCTTC
>TRBJ2-3|TRBD2|TRBV20-1|NA
CSAGALAGGPDTQYF
TGCAGTGCTGGGGCCCTAGCGGGAGGGCCGGATACGCAGTATTTT
>TRBJ2-1|NA|TRBV6-2/TRBV6-3|few
CASSYTDGPHEQFF
TGTGCCAGCAGTTACACCGATGGTCCACATGAGCAGTTCTTC
>TRBJ2-1|TRBD2|TRBV10-3|NA
CAISIAGVYNEQFF
TGTGCCATCAGTATAGCGGGAGTTTACAATGAGCAGTTCTTC
>TRBJ2-1|NA|TRBV25-1|few
CASSEGPRDEQFF
TGTGCCAGCAGTGAAGGACCAAGGGATGAGCAGTTCTTC
>TRBJ2-3|NA|TRBV4-1|NA
CASSQETGAWYF
TGCGCCAGCAGCCAAGAGACAGGTGCGTGGTATTTT
>TRBJ2-7|TRBD2|TRBV15|NA
CATSRRGLAAQYF
TGTGCCACCAGCAGACGTGGACTAGCTGCGCAGTACTTC
>TRBJ2-1|TRBD2|TRBV20-1|NA
CSASELAGGYNEQFF
TGCAGTGCTAGCGAACTAGCGGGGGGATACAATGAGCAGTTCTTC
>TRBJ2-5|NA|TRBV12-3/TRBV12-4|NA
CASSPPHSVPYQETQYF
TGTGCCAGCAGTCCTCCCCATAGCGTACCGTACCAAGAGACCCAGTACTTC
>TRBJ2-1|NA|TRBV29-1|NA
CSAAGGLGGHEQFF
TGCAGCGCTGCGGGGGGACTAGGGGGCCATGAGCAGTTCTTC